Listed below are T cell receptor beta chains from one sample, sequenced in a study of T cell responses to AZD1222 COVID-19 vaccine. Measured with immunoSEQ multiplex PCR; TCRdb has only the in-frame clones, and not every one. This sample carries 100,000 to 150,000 clones, about 90% of them seen once, and the ten largest clones take around 10%. This material consisted of peripheral blood, taken on day 0 of AZD1222 vaccination. All receptors come from an adult in good health. Each CDR3 is given with its conserved first and last residue. Each record gives: clone size, V gene, D gene, J gene, CDR3 DNA, CDR3 protein. D genes are given only for firm matches. Rows may omit the clone size; those that give it use once, few, many or a size class.

.	TRBV28	.	TRBJ1-1	TGTGCCAGCAGGTATGGGGGTCCGGGCAAGGATTTCTTT	CASRYGGPGKDFF
.	TRBV6-4	TRBD1	TRBJ1-6	TGTGCCAGCACGAAGAAGGGACAGCCGTATAATTCACCCCTCCACTTT	CASTKKGQPYNSPLHF
.	TRBV9	TRBD2	TRBJ2-1	TGTGCCAGCCCCCAGCGGAGTAGCGGGCTATTTTGGGAGTTCTTC	CASPQRSSGLFWEFF
few	TRBV2	.	TRBJ2-2	TGTGCCAGCAACGTGGGGAACACCGGGGAGCTGTTTTTT	CASNVGNTGELFF
once	TRBV2	TRBD1	TRBJ2-2	TGTGCCAAAGAAAAGGGACAGGGGAACACCGGGGAGCTGTTTTTT	CAKEKGQGNTGELFF
.	TRBV24-1	.	TRBJ2-5	TGTGCCACCAGTGATCCTCGAGCTTCCGGAGAGACCCAGTACTTC	CATSDPRASGETQYF
.	TRBV28	.	TRBJ2-7	TGTGCCAGCAGAGCAGGATACGGGGCCTACGAGCAGTACTTC	CASRAGYGAYEQYF
once	TRBV29-1	.	TRBJ1-1	TGCAGCGCTCTAGAACGGCCGGTATTCACTGAAGCTTTCTTT	CSALERPVFTEAFF
once	TRBV29-1	.	TRBJ1-1	TGCAGCGTTGGAAGGGCCCCCTCGAACACTGAAGCTTTCTTT	CSVGRAPSNTEAFF
.	TRBV11-3	.	TRBJ1-1	TGTGCCAGCAGCCCGAGCTCAGGGAACACTGAAGCTTTCTTT	CASSPSSGNTEAFF
few	TRBV5-1	TRBD1	TRBJ2-5	TGCGCCAGCAGCTCGGGGTCCGGGACAGGGATCCCCCTCCAAGAGACCCAGTACTTC	CASSSGSGTGIPLQETQYF
.	TRBV18	.	TRBJ1-4	TGTGCCAGCTCACCACCCTCCGGGGACTCTAATGAAAAACTGTTTTTT	CASSPPSGDSNEKLFF
.	TRBV6-5	TRBD1	TRBJ2-7	TGTGCCAGCAGTTACCAAAGGACAGGGCGGGGAGAGCAGTACTTC	CASSYQRTGRGEQYF
.	TRBV5-6	.	TRBJ1-4	TGTGCCAGCAGCTGGGGGAAAGAAAAACTGTTTTTT	CASSWGKEKLFF
.	TRBV19	.	TRBJ2-1	TGTGCCAGCTCCCCCAGCAGCTGGCCTGAGCAGTTCTTC	CASSPSSWPEQFF
.	TRBV6-5	TRBD1	TRBJ2-7	TGTGCCAGCAGTTACTCGACAGGGCAAACCTACGAGCAGTACTTC	CASSYSTGQTYEQYF
.	TRBV9	.	TRBJ1-4	TGTGCCAGCAGCGTAGCTACGGGACTGATTAATGAAAAACTGTTTTTT	CASSVATGLINEKLFF
.	TRBV7-9	TRBD2	TRBJ2-7	TGTGCCAGCAGCTTAGCCCCTAGCGGGGCAAACGAGCAGTACTTC	CASSLAPSGANEQYF
.	TRBV2	.	TRBJ2-1	TGTGCCAGCAGAGATTCAGCGGGTTTCTCCTACAATGAGCAGTTCTTC	CASRDSAGFSYNEQFF
.	TRBV2	.	TRBJ2-2	TGTGCCAGCAGTGTTATCTGGGCAGGTCAAAGGAACACCGGGGAGCTGTTTTTT	CASSVIWAGQRNTGELFF
.	TRBV19	.	TRBJ2-5	TGTGCCAGTAGTATAGGGGGTCGGAGGAACCAAGAGACCCAGTACTTC	CASSIGGRRNQETQYF
once	TRBV28	TRBD2	TRBJ2-7	TGTGCCAGCAGTGGGGGGGGCTACGAGCAGTACTTC	CASSGGGYEQYF
.	TRBV6-5	.	TRBJ2-5	TGTGCCAGCAGTTACTGGGCAGGGGCGGTAGAGACCCAGTACTTC	CASSYWAGAVETQYF
.	TRBV5-1	TRBD2	TRBJ2-7	TGCGCCAGCAGCCGTCAGGGCGGGGGGTACTCCTACGAGCAGTACTTC	CASSRQGGGYSYEQYF
.	TRBV5-1	TRBD1	TRBJ1-2	TGCGCCAGCAGCTTTATGGGGACAGGGGACGTTAACTATGGCTACACCTTC	CASSFMGTGDVNYGYTF
.	TRBV4-2	.	TRBJ1-2	TGTGCCAGCAGCCACTCAAACCTAGGGGGGCCGGGGGACTATGGCTACACCTTC	CASSHSNLGGPGDYGYTF
.	TRBV15	TRBD2	TRBJ2-7	TGTGCCACCAGCAGAGGGGGGACTAGCGGGAAATACGAGCAGTACTTC	CATSRGGTSGKYEQYF
.	TRBV19	TRBD2	TRBJ2-5	TGTGCCAGTAGTAAAAGCGGGGGGAACCAAGAGACCCAGTACTTC	CASSKSGGNQETQYF
.	TRBV7-2	TRBD2	TRBJ2-3	TGTGCCAGCAGCGTGGGACTAGCGGGAGTAGCGGGCACAGATACGCAGTATTTT	CASSVGLAGVAGTDTQYF
.	TRBV28	.	TRBJ2-5	TGTGCCAGCATAAACGCTCCGGGCAGGAAAGAGACCCAGTACTTC	CASINAPGRKETQYF
.	TRBV4-2	.	TRBJ2-3	TGTGCCAGCAGCCAAGGGGGGGACGACACAGATACGCAGTATTTT	CASSQGGDDTDTQYF
few	TRBV6-5	.	TRBJ2-7	TGTGCCAGCAGTACCGGGACACGATCCTACGAGCAGTACTTC	CASSTGTRSYEQYF
.	TRBV5-6	TRBD1	TRBJ2-7	TGTGCCAGCAGCTTGGGACAGGGGTTGACCGAGCAGTACTTC	CASSLGQGLTEQYF
.	TRBV12-3/TRBV12-4	.	TRBJ2-7	TGTGCCGCGGGGAGTCCCTACGAGCAGTACTTC	CAAGSPYEQYF
.	TRBV27	.	TRBJ2-1	TGTGCCAGCAACCGGGGACTCCCCATATACAATGAGCAGTTCTTC	CASNRGLPIYNEQFF
.	TRBV10-3	.	TRBJ1-5	TGTGCCATCAGTGAAGGGCAGGGGAGCAATCAGCCCCAGCATTTT	CAISEGQGSNQPQHF
.	TRBV6-4	.	TRBJ2-3	TGTGCCAGCAGTGACTCCCCCACAGATACGCAGTATTTT	CASSDSPTDTQYF
.	TRBV19	.	TRBJ1-2	TGTGCCAGTAGTATAGATAAAGGGAGGGCCCGCTATGGAGGCTACACCTTC	CASSIDKGRARYGGYTF
once	TRBV9	TRBD1	TRBJ1-1	TGTGCCAGCAGCGCGCAGGTACAGGGGCAGGGGGTGAACACTGAAGCTTTCTTT	CASSAQVQGQGVNTEAFF
.	TRBV11-3	.	TRBJ2-7	TGTGCCAGCAGCAGGGGCTACTACGAGCAGTACTTC	CASSRGYYEQYF
.	TRBV27	TRBD1	TRBJ1-5	TGTGCCAGCGGACAGGGGAGCCAGCCCCAGCATTTT	CASGQGSQPQHF
.	TRBV18	TRBD1	TRBJ2-7	TGTGCCAGCTCGCCCGGGACAGGCATATACGAGCAGTACTTC	CASSPGTGIYEQYF
.	TRBV28	.	TRBJ2-7	TGTGCCAGCAGTTTTGAAATCGAGCAGTACTTC	CASSFEIEQYF
.	TRBV29-1	.	TRBJ1-3	TGCAGCGTTGGGGGCGACATGAGCTCTGGAAACACCATATATTTT	CSVGGDMSSGNTIYF
many	TRBV5-8	.	TRBJ2-1	TGTGCCAGCAGCCTCGTACGTGAGCAGTTCTTC	CASSLVREQFF
.	TRBV18	.	TRBJ2-1	TGTGCCAGCTCACCCGAGACAGGTCCACCCTACAATGAGCAGTTCTTC	CASSPETGPPYNEQFF
.	TRBV5-1	.	TRBJ2-7	TGCGCCAGCAGCTTGGCGGCAGGGGATTGGTACGAGCAGTACTTC	CASSLAAGDWYEQYF
once	TRBV7-6	.	TRBJ2-5	TGTGCCAGCAGCCGAGGACAGATCCAAGAGACCCAGTACTTC	CASSRGQIQETQYF
.	TRBV7-9	TRBD2	TRBJ2-1	TGTGCCAGCAGCTTTAGCGGGGGGTCTTACAATGAGCAGTTCTTC	CASSFSGGSYNEQFF
.	TRBV5-2	.	TRBJ1-2	TGTGCCAGCAAGTCCATCAGAGAGTACGAGACCTATGGCTACACCTTC	CASKSIREYETYGYTF